This T cell receptor (beta chain) emerged from a study of blood T cell repertoires in COVID-19. On the study more broadly: Donors in the United States, Italy and Spain gave samples during acute or convalescent COVID-19. From T cells, B-cell-depleted T cells, or PBMCs came the material, which was cDNA or gDNA.

Authors' data handling: Scientists estimated how many nucleated cells there were by amplifying reference gene primers. TCRdb's copy holds only in-frame clones and misses some; the assay was immunoSEQ multiplex PCR. Clone size and the V and J calls come from that table; the DNA yielded D and trimming. The sample yields about 320,000 clones, about 83% seen once. The TCR comes from a woman between 45 and 60 years old with acute or convalescent COVID-19. Sequencing was carried out using peripheral blood.

Written as DNA, the CDR3 is TGTGCCTGGAGTGTACGAGCACAGGAAAAACTGTTTTTT. As protein: CAWSVRAQEKLFF. The rearrangement joins TRBV30 to TRBJ1-4, with D hard to call. V was shortened by 0 bases and J by 8 bases, with 10 bases between the two germline ends. From germline, CDR1 is GTSNPN and CDR2 SVGIG (reference sequence). The CDR3 contains 13 residues.